This T cell receptor beta chain was retrieved from a study of CD8+CD57+ T cells in acquired aplastic anemia. Study context: Quantities of DNA derived from sorted CD4+ and CD8+ cells averaged 3.2 ug.

According to the study, genomic DNA was the template for TCR beta VDJ and CDR3 profiling. Via MiXCR, TCRdb re-called the reads, giving one row per CDR3 protein. The table lists about 160,000 distinct CDR3 sequences, over 55% of them singletons. Patients sequenced had flow cytometry evidence of CD8+CD57+ cell expansion. Every patient had severe acquired aplastic anemia. Study conclusions and caveats: A set of twenty-nine CD8+ CDR3 sequences was shared between patients and controls, and these sequences appeared highly expressed in patients.

A remark on this clonotype: Its antigen is currently unknown.

The sequence was obtained from a human donor with aplastic anemia. Sequenced input: sorted CD4+, CD8+, or CD8+CD57+ T cells (not recorded which) from PBMCs.

CDR3 residues: CASSKLQGPQHF. The DNA for the CDR3 is TGTGCCAGTAGTAAACTACAGGGGCCCCAGCATTTT. V usage is TRBV19 and J usage is TRBJ1-5, with D perhaps TRBD1 (6 bases). Looked up from germline, CDR1 is LNHDA and CDR2 is SQIVND (reference sequence). The V end was cut by 4 bases, the J end by 9 bases, with 10 bases between. The CDR3 is made up of 12 amino acids.